The 12 T cell receptor beta chains given below trace back to one sample, sequenced in a study of shared clonotypes between healthy human individuals. The data were produced by immunoSEQ multiplex PCR, yet TCRdb's version contains in-frame clones alone and is incomplete. The data contain about 510,000 clones, 79% of them singletons. The sequenced sample consisted of PBMCs. All receptors derive from a woman between 40 and 50 years old in good health. Some clones in this sample may be carry-over from other donors' samples.

The CDR3 DNA is TGTGCCAGCAGTCTAGCGGAGATTGTCTATGAGCAGTTCTTC. Its protein is CASSLAEIVYEQFF. This sequence joins TRBV2 and TRBJ2-1; 7 bases line up with TRBD2. This CDR3 is 14 amino acids long. V dropped 5 bases and J dropped 8; count of bases not matched to a gene: 9. Germline V gene sequence: CDR1 SNHLY, CDR2 FYNNEI.

The V gene is TRBV6-1, the J gene TRBJ2-5, with D possibly being TRBD2 (6 bases). V lost 4 bases and J 4 bases, leaving 10 bases between the germline ends. There are 13 residues in the CDR3. CDR1 is MNHNS and CDR2 is SASEGT in the germline V gene. The DNA of the CDR3 is TGTGCCAGCAGTGCCGGGACTGCAGAGACCCAGTACTTC. Encoded protein: CASSAGTAETQYF.

This clone was detected only once. The chain recombines TRBV7-3 with TRBJ2-2; D remains unclear. V lost 1 base and J lost 5, with 8 bases in between. There are 14 residues in the CDR3. Looked up from germline, CDR1 is SGHTA and CDR2 is FQGTGA. The CDR3: CASSLSGDTGELFF. CDR3 DNA: TGTGCCAGCAGCTTAAGCGGTGATACCGGGGAGCTGTTTTTT.

The rearrangement links TRBV28 to TRBJ1-1; D is uncertain. The germline gives CDR1 MDHEN, CDR2 SYDVKM. The V end lost 11 bases, the J end lost 5 bases, and 18 bases lay between the germline ends. This CDR3 has 13 amino acids. The CDR3 DNA follows: TGTGCCTCCTTGGGGTCGTCTACGACTGAAGCTTTCTTT. Amino acid sequence: CASLGSSTTEAFF.

The chain is built from TRBV4-2 and TRBJ2-2; 7 bases fit TRBD1. The CDR3 has 15 residues. J gave up 4 bases and V 1 base, and 3 bases lay outside the gene matches. Germline-derived CDR1 and CDR2 are LGHNA and YNFKEQ. CDR3 sequence: CASSQGGTVTGELFF. CDR3 bases: TGTGCCAGCAGCCAAGGGGGGACAGTCACCGGGGAGCTGTTTTTT.

Ten or more counts support this clone. The V call is TRBV2, the J call TRBJ1-2, with 9 bases identical to TRBD1. The germline V gene encodes CDR1 SNHLY and CDR2 FYNNEI. The CDR3 has 16 residues. V was pared by 7 bases and J by 0 bases, with 9 bases of the junction left unmatched. The CDR3 DNA sequence: TGTGCCAGCACCCAACGAGGACAGGGGACTAACTATGGCTACACCTTC. Its protein is CASTQRGQGTNYGYTF.

This clone was seen just once. The chain recombines TRBV28 with TRBJ2-7; TRBD1 matches at 8 bases. Germline CDR1 is MDHEN and CDR2 is SYDVKM. The V and J ends lost 8 bases and 5 bases, in that order; junction bases with no gene match: 11. CDR3 length: 14 residues. The chain's CDR3 is CASGSPGTGNEQYF. CDR3 DNA sequence: TGTGCCAGCGGGTCGCCCGGGACAGGAAACGAGCAGTACTTC.

There are many counts of this clone. V is TRBV5-6 and J is TRBJ2-5; D not certain. CDR1 is SGHDT and CDR2 is YYEEEE in the germline V gene. The CDR3 loop spans 13 amino acids. Deletions cut 0 bases from V and 4 bases from J, with 7 bases between. Here the CDR3 reads CASSLGSGETQYF. The CDR3 nucleotides are TGTGCCAGCAGCTTGGGGAGTGGAGAGACCCAGTACTTC.

This clone was seen only once. This chain joins TRBV5-4 and TRBJ1-2; 10 bases are shared with TRBD1. The germline gives CDR1 SGHNT, CDR2 YYREEE (reference sequence). Trimming cost V 5 bases and J 8 bases; bases outside gene matches: 3. This CDR3 spans 12 amino acids. CDR3 sequence (DNA): TGTGCCAGCAGTGACAGGGGGCAAGGCTACACCTTC. Encoded protein: CASSDRGQGYTF. The entire variable domain, with the rest obtained from reference TRBV5-4 and TRBJ1-2, is as follows: ETGVTQSPTHLIKTRGQQVTLRCSSQSGHNTVSWYQQALGQGPQFIFQYYREEENGRGNFPPRFSGLQFPNYSSELNVNALELDDSALYLCASSDRGQGYTFGSGTRLTVV.

This sequence joins TRBV28 and TRBJ1-4; unclear D gene. The CDR3 runs 15 residues. V was shortened by 5 bases and J by 6 bases, with 16 bases between the two germline ends. In germline, CDR1 is MDHEN, CDR2 SYDVKM. The CDR3 nucleotides are TGTGCCAGCAGTCCGGTGGGCGGTGGCTATGAAAAACTGTTTTTT. Protein product: CASSPVGGGYEKLFF.

The CDR3 reads CATSTDSSGANVLTF. CDR3 nucleotide sequence: TGTGCCACCAGCACGGACAGCTCTGGGGCCAACGTCCTGACTTTC. The V gene is TRBV15, the J gene TRBJ2-6; possibly TRBD1 for D (6 bases). Germline CDR1 LNHNV, CDR2 YYDKDF (reference sequence). There are 15 residues in the CDR3. Trimming pared 4 bases from V and 0 bases from J, leaving 7 bases between.

This chain joins TRBV7-3 and TRBJ2-7; unclear D gene. Germline V gene sequence: CDR1 SGHTA, CDR2 FQGTGA. The V and J ends lost 2 bases and 4 bases respectively, with 9 bases between them. The CDR3 sequence is 13 residues long. The CDR3 loop is CASSLGVEYEQYF. The DNA of the CDR3 is TGTGCCAGCAGCTTAGGCGTGGAATACGAGCAGTACTTC.